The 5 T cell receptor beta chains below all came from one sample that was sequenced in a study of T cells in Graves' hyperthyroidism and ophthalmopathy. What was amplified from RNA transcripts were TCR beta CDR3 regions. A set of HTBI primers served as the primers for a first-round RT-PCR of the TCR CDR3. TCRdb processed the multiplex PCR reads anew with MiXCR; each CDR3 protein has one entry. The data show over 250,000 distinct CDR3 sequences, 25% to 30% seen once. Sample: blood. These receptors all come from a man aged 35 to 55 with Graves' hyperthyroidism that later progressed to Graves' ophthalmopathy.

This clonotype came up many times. This chain's CDR3 is CASSSDRDRVGGIQYF. CDR3 nucleotides: TGCGCCAGCTCCAGCGACCGGGACAGGGTAGGGGGCATTCAGTACTTC. V usage is TRBV10-1 and J usage is TRBJ2-4; 9 positions agree with TRBD1. The germline V gene encodes CDR1 WNHNN and CDR2 SYGVQD (reference sequence). J gave up 9 bases and V 8 bases, and 17 bases lay outside the gene matches. The CDR3 is made up of 16 amino acids.

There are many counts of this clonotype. As DNA, the CDR3 is TGCAGTGCTAGTATACCGGGACAGGGACGGGATGCTTTCTTT. This codes for CSASIPGQGRDAFF. The rearrangement links TRBV20-1 to TRBJ1-1, with 9 bases fitting TRBD1. Germline trimming cut 3 bases from V and 11 bases from J; bases unmatched to any gene: 13. The CDR3 spans 14 residues. Germline V gene sequence: CDR1 DFQATT, CDR2 SNEGSKA (reference sequence).

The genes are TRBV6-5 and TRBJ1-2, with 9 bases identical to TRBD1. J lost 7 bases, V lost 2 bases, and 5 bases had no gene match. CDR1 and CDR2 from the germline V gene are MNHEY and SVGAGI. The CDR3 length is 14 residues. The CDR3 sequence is CASSYGTGGVGYTF. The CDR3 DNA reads TGTGCCAGCAGTTACGGCACAGGGGGCGTTGGCTACACCTTC.

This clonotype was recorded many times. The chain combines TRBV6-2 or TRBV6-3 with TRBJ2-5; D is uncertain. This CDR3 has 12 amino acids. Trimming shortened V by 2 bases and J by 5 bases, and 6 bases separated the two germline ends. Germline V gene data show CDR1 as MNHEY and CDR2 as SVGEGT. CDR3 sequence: CASSYGLETQYF. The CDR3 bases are TGTGCCAGCAGTTACGGGCTCGAGACCCAGTACTTC.

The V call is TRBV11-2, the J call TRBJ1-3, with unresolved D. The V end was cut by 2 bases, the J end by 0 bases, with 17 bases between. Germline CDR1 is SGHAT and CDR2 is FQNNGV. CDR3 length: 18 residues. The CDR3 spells CASSLLSGNLYSGNTIYF. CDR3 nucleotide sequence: TGTGCCAGCAGCTTATTGTCGGGAAACTTATACTCTGGAAACACCATATATTTT.